This T cell receptor (beta chain) came from a study of T-cell reconstitution after alpha-beta-depleted transplantation in children. Findings and limits, study-wide: Several hundred graft clones that had expanded were reportedly the source of alpha-beta T cells about two months after transplant. Fresh T-cell production supplied most of the T-cell counts and diversity seen one year after transplant. It was surviving recipient T cells and thymic progenitors that gave some patients high TCRbeta diversity at day 60.

Germline lookup yields CDR1 ENHRY and CDR2 SYGVKD. Deletions cut 2 bases from V and 4 bases from J, with 3 bases between. The CDR3 has 12 amino acids. During its preparation, the TCRbeta library received unique molecular identifiers. From the PCR reads, TCRdb called clonotypes with MiXCR, one entry per CDR3 protein. This table holds about 980,000 distinct CDR3 sequences, 25% to 30% found once. This clonotype has only a few counts. The antigen is unknown. The rearrangement uses TRBV10-3 and TRBJ2-4; unclear D gene. The sample in question was PBMCs, mostly from graft donor cells, obtained 360 days after TCRalphabeta/CD19-depleted stem cell transplant. This sequence originates from a boy in the first two years of life who had a stem cell transplant for SCID, so the T cells may come from the graft donor. Here the CDR3 DNA reads TGTGCCATCAGTGAGGGGAAAAACATTCAGTACTTC. This sequence encodes CAISEGKNIQYF.